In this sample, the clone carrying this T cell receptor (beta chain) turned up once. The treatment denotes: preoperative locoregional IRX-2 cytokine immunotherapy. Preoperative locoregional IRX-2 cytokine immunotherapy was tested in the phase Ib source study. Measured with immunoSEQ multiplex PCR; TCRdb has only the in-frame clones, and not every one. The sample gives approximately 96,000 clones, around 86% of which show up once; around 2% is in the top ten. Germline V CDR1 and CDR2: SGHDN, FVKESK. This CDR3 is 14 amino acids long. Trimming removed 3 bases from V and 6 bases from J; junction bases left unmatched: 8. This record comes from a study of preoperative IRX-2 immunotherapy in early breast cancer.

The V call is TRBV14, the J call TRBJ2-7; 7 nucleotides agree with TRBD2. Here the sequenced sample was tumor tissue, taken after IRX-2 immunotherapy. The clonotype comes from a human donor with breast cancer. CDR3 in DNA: TGTGCCAGCAGCCATTGGGACTACCCATTCGAGCAGTACTTC. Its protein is CASSHWDYPFEQYF.